This TCR beta chain is from a study of blood T cells in healthy people across ages. Study results and limitations: TCR beta diversity per million T cells fell roughly linearly with age.

A J-beta primer mix and a sample-barcoded 5' primer were used in a second PCR of roughly 7 to 12 cycles. TCRdb re-called the 5' RACE reads with MiXCR, one entry per CDR3 protein. The sample comprises fewer than 1,000,000 distinct CDR3 sequences, around two fifths of which are singletons, and around 21% rests with the top ten. This clonotype appeared a single time. The antigen is unknown. Sequence at one end of the junction differs from germline and may be a read error. This CDR3 is built from 16 residues. Germline assignment: CDR1 SGHVS and CDR2 FNYEAQ. J is TRBJ2-1 and V is TRBV7-6; 7 bases are a match to TRBD2. The TCR originated in a man in his sixties in good health. Material for sequencing was blood. The CDR3 protein is CASSLGTGGGYNKQFF. The CDR3 DNA sequence: TGTGCCAGCAGCTTAGGTACTGGCGGGGGATACAATAAGCAGTTCTTC.